This TCR beta chain was found in a study of blood T cell repertoires in COVID-19. Whole-study context: Sites in the United States, Italy and Spain provided acute and convalescent COVID-19 samples.

Patients in Seattle were enrolled during active infection, then followed longitudinally. The length of the CDR3 is 16 residues. Germline loops: CDR1 SGDLS, CDR2 YYNGEE. With 1 base clipped from V and 8 bases from J, the junction kept 11 bases outside the gene matches. Libraries were prepared by immunoSEQ multiplex PCR; TCRdb keeps only in-frame clonotypes and omits some of them. Of about 350,000 clones in the sample, more than 75% were seen once. The receptor comes from a woman between 45 and 60 years old with COVID-19, enrolled during active disease. Sequenced sample: peripheral blood. The chain carries TRBV9 and TRBJ2-1; TRBD2 aligns across 8 bases. The CDR3 region is CASSVIGLAFGDEQFF. The DNA for the CDR3 is TGTGCCAGCAGCGTAATAGGACTAGCTTTTGGGGATGAGCAGTTCTTC.